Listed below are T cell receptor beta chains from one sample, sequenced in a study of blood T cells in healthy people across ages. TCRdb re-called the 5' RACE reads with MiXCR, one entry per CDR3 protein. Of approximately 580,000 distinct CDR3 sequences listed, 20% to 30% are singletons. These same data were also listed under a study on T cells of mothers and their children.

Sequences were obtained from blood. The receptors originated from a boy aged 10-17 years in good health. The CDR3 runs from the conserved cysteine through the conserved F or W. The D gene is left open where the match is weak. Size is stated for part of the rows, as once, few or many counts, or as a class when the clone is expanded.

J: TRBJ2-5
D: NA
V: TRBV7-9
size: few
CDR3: CASSLGNSLQETQYF
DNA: TGTGCCAGCAGCTTAGGTAACAGCCTCCAAGAGACCCAGTACTTC

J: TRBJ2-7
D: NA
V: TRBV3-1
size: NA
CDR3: CASSLGPEGTYEQYF
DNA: TGTGCCAGCAGCCTGGGGCCTGAGGGGACCTACGAGCAGTACTTC

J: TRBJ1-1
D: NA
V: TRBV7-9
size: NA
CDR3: CASSQETVGAFF
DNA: TGTGCCAGCAGCCAAGAGACAGTAGGAGCTTTCTTT

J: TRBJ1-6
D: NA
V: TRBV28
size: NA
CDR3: CASSPTGINSPLHF
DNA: TGTGCCAGCAGCCCGACAGGAATTAATTCACCCCTCCACTTT

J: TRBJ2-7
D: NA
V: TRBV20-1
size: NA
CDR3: CSARDLQGRSYEQYF
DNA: TGCAGTGCTAGAGATCTACAGGGGAGGTCCTACGAGCAGTACTTC

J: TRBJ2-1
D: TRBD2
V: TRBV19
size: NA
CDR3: CATEGRDRGVYEQFF
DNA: TGTGCAACTGAGGGCCGGGACCGGGGGGTGTATGAGCAGTTCTTC

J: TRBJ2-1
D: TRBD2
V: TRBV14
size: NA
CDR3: CASSPGSSGSYNEQFF
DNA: TGTGCCAGCAGCCCAGGCTCTAGCGGGAGCTACAATGAGCAGTTCTTC

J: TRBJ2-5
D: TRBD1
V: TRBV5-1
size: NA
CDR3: CASMAGTGEETQYF
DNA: TGCGCCAGCATGGCCGGGACAGGGGAAGAGACCCAGTACTTC

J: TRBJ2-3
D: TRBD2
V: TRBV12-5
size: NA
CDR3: CASGLVSPVSGVTQYF
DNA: TGTGCTAGTGGTTTGGTCTCGCCGGTTAGCGGGGTTACGCAGTATTTT

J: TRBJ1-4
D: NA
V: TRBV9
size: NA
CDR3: CASSVASHSGEKLFF
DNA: TGTGCCAGCAGCGTAGCCAGCCATTCGGGTGAAAAACTGTTTTTT

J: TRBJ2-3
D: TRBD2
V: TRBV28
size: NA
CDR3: CASIPPGGPGTSAPPSTAQYF
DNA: TGTGCCAGCATTCCCCCGGGAGGCCCCGGAACTAGCGCCCCTCCCTCTACCGCGCAGTATTTT

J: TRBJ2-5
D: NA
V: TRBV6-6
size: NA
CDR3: CASSLTQGETQYF
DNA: TGTGCCAGCAGCCTCACTCAAGGAGAGACCCAGTACTTC

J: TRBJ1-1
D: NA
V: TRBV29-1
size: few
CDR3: CSVVSNTEAFF
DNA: TGCAGCGTTGTTAGTAACACTGAAGCTTTCTTT

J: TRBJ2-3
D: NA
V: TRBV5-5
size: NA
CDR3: CASSLRAAEARRGQYF
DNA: TGTGCCAGCAGCTTGAGGGCCGCGGAGGCTAGGAGAGGGCAGTATTTT

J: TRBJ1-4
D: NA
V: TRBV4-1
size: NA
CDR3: CASSQVRVANEKLFF
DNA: TGCGCCAGCAGCCAAGTTCGGGTGGCTAATGAAAAACTGTTTTTT

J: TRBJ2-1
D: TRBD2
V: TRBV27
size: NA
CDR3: CASSLITSGGPPAGNEQFF
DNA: TGTGCCAGCAGTTTAATTACTAGCGGGGGGCCGCCAGCAGGAAATGAGCAGTTCTTC

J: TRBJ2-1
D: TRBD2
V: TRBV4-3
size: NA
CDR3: CANSQGRLAGDNEQFF
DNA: TGCGCCAACAGCCAAGGTAGACTAGCGGGGGACAATGAGCAGTTCTTC

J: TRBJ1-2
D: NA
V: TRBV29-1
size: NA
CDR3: CSVEDGRAVYGYTF
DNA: TGCAGCGTTGAAGATGGCAGGGCTGTCTATGGCTACACCTTC

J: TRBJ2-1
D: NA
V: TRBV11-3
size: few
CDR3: CASSLDLGSNEQFF
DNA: TGTGCCAGCAGCTTAGATTTAGGGTCCAATGAGCAGTTCTTC

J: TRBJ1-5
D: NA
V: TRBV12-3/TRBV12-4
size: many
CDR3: CASSFRDSNQPQHF
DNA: TGTGCCAGCAGCTTCAGGGATAGCAATCAGCCCCAGCATTTT

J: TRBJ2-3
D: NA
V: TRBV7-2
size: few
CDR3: CASSLLGLAHLSITDTQYF
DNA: TGCGCCAGCAGCTTACTCGGTCTAGCGCATCTCTCGATAACAGATACGCAGTATTTT

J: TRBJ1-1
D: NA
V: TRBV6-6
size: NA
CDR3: CASSYQQGYNTEAFF
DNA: TGTGCCAGCAGTTACCAACAGGGATACAACACTGAAGCTTTCTTT

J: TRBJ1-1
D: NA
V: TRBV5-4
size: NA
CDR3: CASSSRKGSEDEAFF
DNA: TGTGCCAGCAGCTCGCGAAAGGGCAGCGAAGATGAAGCTTTCTTT

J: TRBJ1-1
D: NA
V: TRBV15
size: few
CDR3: CATSRSPTANTEAFF
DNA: TGTGCCACCAGCAGATCTCCGACAGCGAACACCGAAGCTTTCTTT

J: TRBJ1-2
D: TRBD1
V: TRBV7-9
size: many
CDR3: CASSGDRTLYGYTF
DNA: TGTGCCAGCAGCGGGGACAGAACCCTCTATGGCTACACCTTC

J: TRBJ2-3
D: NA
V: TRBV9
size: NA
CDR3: CASSVRGSKDTQYF
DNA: TGTGCCAGCAGCGTACGTGGGAGCAAGGATACGCAGTATTTT

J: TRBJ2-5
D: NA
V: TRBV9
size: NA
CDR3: CASSVDRASETQYF
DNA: TGTGCCAGCAGCGTAGACAGGGCTTCGGAGACCCAGTACTTC

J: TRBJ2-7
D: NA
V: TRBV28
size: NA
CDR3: CASSPPATLREQYF
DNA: TGTGCCAGCAGTCCCCCGGCCACTCTACGGGAGCAGTACTTC

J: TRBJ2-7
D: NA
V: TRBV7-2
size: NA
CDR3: CASSKTGYEQYF
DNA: TGTGCCAGCAGTAAAACCGGCTACGAGCAGTACTTC

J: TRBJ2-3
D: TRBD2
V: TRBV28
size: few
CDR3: CASGAVASGGARDF
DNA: TGTGCCAGCGGTGCAGTGGCTAGCGGGGGGGCCAGAGATTTT

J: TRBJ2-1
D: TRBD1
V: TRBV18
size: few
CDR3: CASSRAGTGGQNEQFF
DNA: TGTGCCAGCTCACGGGCCGGGACAGGGGGTCAGAATGAGCAGTTCTTC